The sample holds a few counts of the clone carrying this T cell receptor (beta chain). Its antigen is undetermined. From germline, CDR1 is SQVTM and CDR2 ANQGSEA. Trimming took 6 bases from V and 4 from J, leaving 10 bases between them. The CDR3 contains 11 residues. The source of the sample is a study of response to subunit inactivated influenza vaccine. TCRdb re-called the RT-PCR reads with MiXCR, one entry per CDR3 protein. Of hundreds of thousands of distinct CDR3 sequences listed, around 15% are singletons. Findings and limits, study-wide: It was suggested by the authors that few new T cells are recruited by each seasonal influenza vaccination.

The rearrangement links TRBV29-1 to TRBJ2-7; D uncertain. The input for sequencing was PBMCs from blood, taken around 15 days before vaccination. The sequence was obtained from a man aged 45 to 65 who received an inactivated influenza vaccine. The chain's CDR3 is CSVGEKYEQYF. As DNA, the CDR3 is TGCAGCGTCGGAGAAAAGTACGAGCAGTACTTC.